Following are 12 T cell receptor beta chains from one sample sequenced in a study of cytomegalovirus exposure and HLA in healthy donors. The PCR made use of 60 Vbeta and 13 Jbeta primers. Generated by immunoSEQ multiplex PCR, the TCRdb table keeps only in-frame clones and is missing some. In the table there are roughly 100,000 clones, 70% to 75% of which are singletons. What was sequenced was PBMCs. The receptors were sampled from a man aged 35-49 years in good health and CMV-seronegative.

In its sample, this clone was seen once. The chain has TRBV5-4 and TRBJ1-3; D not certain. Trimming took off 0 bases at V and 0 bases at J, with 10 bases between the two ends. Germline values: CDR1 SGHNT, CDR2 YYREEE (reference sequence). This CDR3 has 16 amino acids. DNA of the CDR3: TGTGCCAGCAGCTTGGCCGGGGTTTCCTCTGGAAACACCATATATTTT. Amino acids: CASSLAGVSSGNTIYF. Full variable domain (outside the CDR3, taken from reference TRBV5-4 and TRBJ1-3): ETGVTQSPTHLIKTRGQQVTLRCSSQSGHNTVSWYQQALGQGPQFIFQYYREEENGRGNFPPRFSGLQFPNYSSELNVNALELDDSALYLCASSLAGVSSGNTIYFGEGSWLTVV.

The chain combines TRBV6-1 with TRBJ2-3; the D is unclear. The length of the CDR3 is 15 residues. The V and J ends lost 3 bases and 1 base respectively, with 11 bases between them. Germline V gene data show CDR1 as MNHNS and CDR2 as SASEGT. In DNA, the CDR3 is TGTGCCAGCAGTGACCTAGGAGTTGGCACAGATACGCAGTATTTT. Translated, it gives CASSDLGVGTDTQYF.

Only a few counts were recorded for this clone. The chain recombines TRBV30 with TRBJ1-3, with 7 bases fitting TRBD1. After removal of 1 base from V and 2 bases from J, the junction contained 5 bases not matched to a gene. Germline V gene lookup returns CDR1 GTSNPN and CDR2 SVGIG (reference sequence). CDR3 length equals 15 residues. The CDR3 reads CAWSDPGGPGNTIYF. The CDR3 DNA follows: TGTGCCTGGAGTGATCCAGGGGGGCCTGGAAACACCATATATTTT.

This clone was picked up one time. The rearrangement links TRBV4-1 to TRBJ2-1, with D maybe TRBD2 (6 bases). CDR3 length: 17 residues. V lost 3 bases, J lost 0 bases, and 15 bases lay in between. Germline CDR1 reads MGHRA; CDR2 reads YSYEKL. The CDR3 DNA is TGCGCCAGCAGCCAGGGGACGGGGGTCACCTCCTACAATGAGCAGTTCTTC. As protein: CASSQGTGVTSYNEQFF.

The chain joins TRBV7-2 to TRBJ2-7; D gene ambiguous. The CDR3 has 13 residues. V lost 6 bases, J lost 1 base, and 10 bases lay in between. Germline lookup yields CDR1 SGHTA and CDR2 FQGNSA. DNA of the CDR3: TGTGCCAGCAGGCTTACAGCTTCCTACGAGCAGTACTTC. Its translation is CASRLTASYEQYF.

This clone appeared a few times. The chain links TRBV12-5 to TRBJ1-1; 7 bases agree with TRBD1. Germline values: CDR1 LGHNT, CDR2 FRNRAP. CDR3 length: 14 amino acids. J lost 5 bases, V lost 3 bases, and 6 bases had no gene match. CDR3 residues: CASGLQGFKTEAFF. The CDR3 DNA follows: TGTGCTAGTGGTTTACAGGGGTTTAAGACTGAAGCTTTCTTT.

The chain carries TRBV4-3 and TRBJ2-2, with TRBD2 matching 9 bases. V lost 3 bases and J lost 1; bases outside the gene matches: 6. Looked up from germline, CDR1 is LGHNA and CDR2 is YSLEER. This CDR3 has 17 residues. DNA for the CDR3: TGCGCCAGCAGCCAGGGGGCGGGGGGGTGGAACACCGGGGAGCTGTTTTTT. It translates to CASSQGAGGWNTGELFF.

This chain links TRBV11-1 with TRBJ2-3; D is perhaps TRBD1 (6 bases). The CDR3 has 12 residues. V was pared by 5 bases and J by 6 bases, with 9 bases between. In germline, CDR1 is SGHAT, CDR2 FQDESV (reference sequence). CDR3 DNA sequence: TGTGCCAGCAGCGTCGACAGGGATACGCAGTATTTT. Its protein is CASSVDRDTQYF.

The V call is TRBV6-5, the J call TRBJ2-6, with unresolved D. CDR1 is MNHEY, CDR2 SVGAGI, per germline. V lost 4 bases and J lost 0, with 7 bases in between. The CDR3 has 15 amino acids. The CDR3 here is CASSSLISGANVLTF. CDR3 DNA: TGTGCCAGCAGTTCCCTTATCTCTGGGGCCAACGTCCTGACTTTC.

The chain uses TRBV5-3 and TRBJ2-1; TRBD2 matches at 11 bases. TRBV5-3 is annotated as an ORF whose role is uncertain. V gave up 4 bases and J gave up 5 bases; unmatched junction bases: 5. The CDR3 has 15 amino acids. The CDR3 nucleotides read TGTGCCAGAAGCCAACTAGCGGGAGTTGACAATGAGCAGTTCTTC. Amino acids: CARSQLAGVDNEQFF.

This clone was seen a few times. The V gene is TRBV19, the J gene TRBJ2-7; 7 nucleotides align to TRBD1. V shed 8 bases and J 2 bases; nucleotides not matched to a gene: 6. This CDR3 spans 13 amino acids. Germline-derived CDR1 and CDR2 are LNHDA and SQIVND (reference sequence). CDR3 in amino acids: CASSGQITYEQYF. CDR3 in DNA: TGTGCCAGTTCGGGACAGATCACCTACGAGCAGTACTTC. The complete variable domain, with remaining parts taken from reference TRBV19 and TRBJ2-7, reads DGGITQSPKYLFRKEGQNVTLSCEQNLNHDAMYWYRQDPGQGLRLIYYSQIVNDFQKGDIAEGYSVSREKKESFPLTVTSAQKNPTAFYLCASSGQITYEQYFGPGTRLTVT.

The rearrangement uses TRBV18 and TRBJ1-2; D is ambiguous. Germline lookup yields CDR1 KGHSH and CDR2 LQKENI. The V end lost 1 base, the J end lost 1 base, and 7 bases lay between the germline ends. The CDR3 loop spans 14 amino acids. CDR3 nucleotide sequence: TGTGCCAGCTCACCACGAGGGAGTAACTATGGCTACACCTTC. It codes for CASSPRGSNYGYTF.